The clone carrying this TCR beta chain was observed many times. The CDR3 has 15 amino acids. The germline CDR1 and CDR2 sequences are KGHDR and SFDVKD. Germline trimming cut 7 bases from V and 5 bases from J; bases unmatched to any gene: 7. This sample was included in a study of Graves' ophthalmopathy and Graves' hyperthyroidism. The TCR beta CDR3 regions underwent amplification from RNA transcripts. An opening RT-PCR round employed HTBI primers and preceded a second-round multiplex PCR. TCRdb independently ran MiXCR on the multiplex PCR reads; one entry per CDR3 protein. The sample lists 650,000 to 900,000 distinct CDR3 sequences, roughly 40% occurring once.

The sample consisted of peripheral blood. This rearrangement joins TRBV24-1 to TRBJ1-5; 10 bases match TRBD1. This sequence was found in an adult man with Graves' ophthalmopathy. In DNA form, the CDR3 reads TGTGCCACCAGCGAACCCGGGACAGGGGATCAGCCCCAGCATTTT. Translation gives CATSEPGTGDQPQHF.